The following is a TCR beta chain sequence with its context. This sample was taken from a study of T cell changes during pregnancy in multiple sclerosis. The CDR3 loop spans 12 amino acids. CDR1 is SGHRS, CDR2 YFSETQ, per germline. The germline V and J ends were trimmed by 4 bases and 8 bases, with 12 bases remaining between them. Sequenced by immunoSEQ multiplex PCR; TCRdb stores in-frame clones only, minus some. The data show about 40,000 clones, with about nine tenths seen just once and roughly 0.5% held by the top ten. The chain couples TRBV5-1 to TRBJ1-2; possibly TRBD1 for D (5 bases). This material consisted of CD4+ T cells from peripheral blood mononuclear cells, taken in the first trimester of pregnancy. The receptor comes from a female donor with multiple sclerosis, enrolled in a pregnancy study. CDR3 DNA: TGCGCCAGCAGCCCAGGGACTCTGGGCTACACCTTC. Translated, it gives CASSPGTLGYTF.